This entry is about one T cell receptor (beta chain). Repertoires were generated with immunoSEQ multiplex PCR, while TCRdb's copy carries only in-frame clones and drops some. The sample has roughly 120,000 clones, 86% seen once. The data were taken from a study of T cell responses to AZD1222 COVID-19 vaccine. CDR1 and CDR2 from the germline V gene are MGHRA and YSYEKL. This CDR3 is built from 13 residues. With 3 bases removed from V and 7 bases from J, the gap between germline ends came to 13 bases. Specimen: peripheral blood, collected on day 0 of AZD1222 vaccination. The sequence derives from an adult in good health. The V and J genes are TRBV4-1 and TRBJ2-7; D may be TRBD2 (6 bases). Here the CDR3 reads CASSHPGGEEQYF. The CDR3 nucleotides read TGCGCCAGCAGCCACCCCGGGGGTGAAGAGCAGTACTTC.